Shown below are 6 T cell receptor beta chains from a single sample sequenced in a study of blood T cell repertoires in COVID-19. The repertoire was sequenced with immunoSEQ multiplex PCR; TCRdb's copy has only in-frame clones and lacks some. The sample shows about 100,000 clones, about 90% of them seen only once. The source material was peripheral blood. Receptors originate from a man aged 30 to 39 in a cohort sampled during active COVID-19.

This clone was observed a single time. The rearrangement uses TRBV10-3 and TRBJ1-1, with D possibly matching TRBD1 (6 bases). Germline V gene data show CDR1 as ENHRY and CDR2 as SYGVKD. CDR3 length equals 16 residues. V lost 6 bases and J lost 2, with 19 bases in between. CDR3 bases: TGTGCCATCAGCCGACAGGTAATACTACTAAACACTGAAGCTTTCTTT. It specifies CAISRQVILLNTEAFF.

This rearrangement joins TRBV5-6 to TRBJ2-7; 12 nucleotides agree with TRBD2. The CDR3 consists of 18 residues. Germline V gives CDR1 SGHDT, CDR2 YYEEEE. V shed 0 bases, J shed 4 bases, and the junction held 11 bases outside the gene matches. The CDR3 DNA reads as TGTGCCAGCAGCTTGGCCCTAGCGGGGGGGCTACCAGGGTACGAGCAGTACTTC. Translating it yields CASSLALAGGLPGYEQYF.

This clone appeared a single time. The chain couples TRBV4-3 to TRBJ1-6; the match to TRBD1 covers 9 bases. Germline V gives CDR1 LGHNA, CDR2 YSLEER. The CDR3 is 18 residues long. The V gene end was trimmed by 0 bases and the J gene end by 0 bases; junction bases not matched to a gene: 3. In DNA form, the CDR3 reads TGCGCCAGCAGCCAAGAGGGACAGGGAAGCTCCTATAATTCACCCCTCCACTTT. It translates to CASSQEGQGSSYNSPLHF.

The genes are TRBV30 and TRBJ2-1; 8 nucleotides align to TRBD1. CDR1 is GTSNPN, CDR2 SVGIG, per germline (reference sequence). Germline trimming cut 7 bases from V and 3 bases from J; bases unmatched to any gene: 5. This CDR3 region has 13 residues. In DNA form, the CDR3 reads TGTGCCTCCACAGGGACAGGCTACAATGAGCAGTTCTTC. This codes for CASTGTGYNEQFF. Looking up the rest from reference TRBV30 and TRBJ2-1 gives the full variable domain: SQTIHQWPATLVQPVGSPLSLECTVEGTSNPNLYWYRQAAGRGLQLLFYSVGIGQISSEVPQNLSASRPQDRQFILSSKKLLLSDSGFYLCASTGTGYNEQFFGPGTRLTVL.

This rearrangement joins TRBV7-2 to TRBJ1-1; 8 nucleotides line up with TRBD1. The CDR3 totals 14 residues. Trimming took 3 bases from V and 3 from J; bases not matched to a gene: 3. Germline assignment: CDR1 SGHTA and CDR2 FQGNSA. The DNA of the CDR3 is TGTGCCAGCAGCTTGCGACAGGGGTACACTGAAGCTTTCTTT. Translated: CASSLRQGYTEAFF.

The chain joins TRBV5-4 to TRBJ2-3; D may be TRBD1 (6 bases). In germline, CDR1 is SGHNT, CDR2 YYREEE (reference sequence). This CDR3 region has 18 residues. V lost 3 bases to trimming and J lost 3 bases, with 23 bases between them. The CDR3 region is CASSSGTYSDSGTDTQYF. DNA for the CDR3: TGTGCCAGCAGCTCGGGGACATACAGCGATTCTGGGACAGATACGCAGTATTTT. Based on the CDR3 plus reference TRBV5-4 and TRBJ2-3, the full variable domain is ETGVTQSPTHLIKTRGQQVTLRCSSQSGHNTVSWYQQALGQGPQFIFQYYREEENGRGNFPPRFSGLQFPNYSSELNVNALELDDSALYLCASSSGTYSDSGTDTQYFGPGTRLTVL.